The entry that follows covers one TCR beta chain sequence. The antigen is not known. The data stem from a study of OX40 agonist ivuxolimab in advanced cancers. Across the study: The dose-escalation cohort had hepatocellular carcinoma, melanoma, renal cell or head and neck cancer. Those enrolled were less than 85% male, with a mean age of about 60 years and ages from roughly 20 to 85.

The repertoire was sequenced with immunoSEQ multiplex PCR; TCRdb's copy has only in-frame clones and lacks some. Seen here are around 68,000 clones, roughly 90% observed once, and the top ten hold 1% to 1.5%. Study-wide results and caveats: Several nonresponders also turned out to have low normalized T-cell clonal expansion.

There are 18 residues in the CDR3. Trimming removed 0 bases from V and 9 bases from J; junction bases left unmatched: 13. Germline loops: CDR1 SNHLY, CDR2 FYNNEI. The origin of this receptor is an adult with an advanced solid tumor such as melanoma, head and neck, liver or kidney cancer. V is TRBV2 and J is TRBJ2-1, with 11 bases lining up with TRBD2. The sequencing here drew on CD4+ or CD8+ T cells sorted from blood, taken in a trial of the OX40 agonist ivuxolimab. CDR3 residues: CASSEAGMTSGKSSEQFF. The CDR3 DNA follows: TGTGCCAGCAGTGAAGCGGGGATGACTAGCGGGAAATCGTCTGAGCAGTTCTTC.